These 18 T cell receptor beta chains were all obtained from the same sample, sequenced in a study of T cell repertoires in cytomegalovirus infection. These TCRs are of unknown antigen specificity. MiXCR was run by TCRdb on the reads, yielding one entry per CDR3 protein. The sample has about 890,000 distinct CDR3 sequences; roughly 30% are singletons. The specimen comprised cultured CD8+ T cells from PBMCs, sampled from culture after CMV antigen stimulation. The source is a human donor in good health (CMV status not recorded). Some clones in this sample may be carry-over from other donors' samples.

As concerns this clonotype: A single base separates this from a much larger clone, so it may be a read error. V usage is TRBV7-2 and J usage is TRBJ1-1; D perhaps matches TRBD1 (6 bases). The CDR3 is 14 residues long. CDR1 SGHTA and CDR2 FQGNSA come from the germline V gene. The chain's CDR3 is CVSSLVRGGTEAFF. As DNA, the CDR3 is TGTGTCAGCAGCTTAGTCAGGGGAGGCACTGAAGCTTTCTTT.

This clonotype showed up just a few times. The chain couples TRBV6-4 to TRBJ2-2; possibly TRBD1 for D (5 bases). Per germline, CDR1 MRHNA and CDR2 SNTAGT. CDR3 size: 16 residues. With 2 bases removed from V and 4 bases from J, the gap between germline ends came to 14 bases. The CDR3 here is CASSDGADTVTGELFF. DNA for the CDR3: TGTGCCAGCAGTGACGGGGCGGATACGGTCACCGGGGAGCTGTTTTTT.

In its sample, this clonotype was seen many times. The chain has TRBV7-9 and TRBJ1-1, with D tentatively TRBD1 (6 bases). CDR3 size: 15 residues. V was shortened by 7 bases and J by 0 bases, with 15 bases between the two germline ends. The germline CDR1 and CDR2 sequences are SEHNR and FQNEAQ (reference sequence). The chain's CDR3 is CASTVGAGLNTEAFF. As DNA, the CDR3 is TGTGCCAGCACCGTGGGGGCAGGCTTGAACACTGAAGCTTTCTTT.

In its sample, this clonotype was seen many times. The junction and the germline gene differ at one end; a read error may be behind it. The gene calls are TRBV13 and TRBJ2-7; 9 bases align to TRBD1. This CDR3 contains 14 residues. From germline, CDR1 is PRHDT and CDR2 FYEKMQ (reference sequence). The CDR3: CASSLGDRVHEQYF. The CDR3 DNA follows: TGTGCCAGCAGTTTAGGGGACAGGGTCCACGAGCAGTACTTC.

The chain combines TRBV10-3 with TRBJ2-2, with 9 bases fitting TRBD1. CDR3 length equals 17 residues. Trimming took 6 bases from V and 0 from J; bases not matched to a gene: 8. Germline V gene lookup returns CDR1 ENHRY and CDR2 SYGVKD. In DNA, the CDR3 is TGTGCCATCAGGGGGACAGGGATTCGGGCGAACACCGGGGAGCTGTTTTTT. Its translation: CAIRGTGIRANTGELFF.

The chain couples TRBV29-1 to TRBJ1-2; 10 bases map to TRBD1. V shed 6 bases, J shed 2 bases, and the junction held 6 bases outside the gene matches. The V gene's germline CDR1 is SQVTM and CDR2 ANQGSEA. The CDR3 length is 14 residues. CDR3 DNA sequence: TGCAGCGTCCTCGGACAGGGGGAGAACTATGGCTACACCTTC. It specifies CSVLGQGENYGYTF.

Remarks on this clonotype: Relative to the germline gene, one junction end is altered; a read error may explain this. This CDR3 is CASNQGLNTEAFF. In nucleotides, the CDR3 is TGTGCCAGCAATCAGGGGCTGAACACTGAAGCTTTCTTT. V usage is TRBV4-1 and J usage is TRBJ1-1; D may be TRBD1 (6 bases). CDR3 length equals 13 residues. Germline V gene lookup returns CDR1 MGHRA and CDR2 YSYEKL.

The gene calls are TRBV29-1 and TRBJ2-7, with D hard to call. The length of the CDR3 is 15 residues. From germline, CDR1 is SQVTM and CDR2 ANQGSEA. Deletions cut 0 bases from V and 1 base from J, with 13 bases between. CDR3 region: CSVEDVVGFSYEQYF. The CDR3 region has the DNA TGCAGCGTTGAAGATGTGGTAGGTTTTTCCTACGAGCAGTACTTC.

This clonotype has a handful of counts. V is TRBV27 and J is TRBJ2-5, with no clear D. Germline lookup yields CDR1 MNHEY and CDR2 SMNVEV (reference sequence). The CDR3 runs to 13 residues. The ends were cut back, 3 bases at V and 5 bases at J, with 10 bases in the middle. The CDR3 reads CASSLGPRETQYF. CDR3 bases: TGTGCCAGCAGTTTGGGCCCCAGGGAGACCCAGTACTTC.

Many counts were recorded for this clonotype. The chain combines TRBV29-1 with TRBJ2-7; D not resolved. The CDR3 extends over 16 amino acids. V was pared by 0 bases and J by 1 base, with 16 bases between. CDR1 and CDR2 (germline): SQVTM, ANQGSEA. CDR3 sequence: CSVEDPVRSGSYEQYF. The DNA of the CDR3 is TGCAGCGTTGAAGATCCGGTCAGATCGGGTTCCTACGAGCAGTACTTC.

This clonotype has only a few counts. The chain has TRBV7-6 and TRBJ1-1; D gene uncertain. Deletions cut 2 bases from V and 3 bases from J, with 13 bases between. Germline lookup yields CDR1 SGHVS and CDR2 FNYEAQ. The CDR3 is 15 amino acids. CDR3 residues: CASSLMQGRDTEAFF. CDR3 DNA: TGTGCCAGCAGCTTAATGCAAGGGAGGGACACTGAAGCTTTCTTT.

The chain uses TRBV6-1 and TRBJ1-5; 7 bases map to TRBD1. This CDR3 has 17 residues. Germline CDR1 MNHNS, CDR2 SASEGT. The V segment lost 4 bases and the J segment 2 bases; nucleotides outside the gene matches: 11. The DNA for the CDR3 is TGTGCCAGCAGTGTGGCAGGGGGTGGGTTCGGCAATCAGCCCCAGCATTTT. It specifies CASSVAGGGFGNQPQHF.

This clonotype was recorded many times. CDR3 nucleotide sequence: TGTGCCAGCAGCCAGGCCCCTCCCCAGCTCCTTCCAGGGACCCAGTACTTC. This sequence encodes CASSQAPPQLLPGTQYF. The J gene is TRBJ2-5, the V gene TRBV7-6; D unresolved. The length of the CDR3 is 17 residues. Germline CDR1 and CDR2: SGHVS and FNYEAQ. V lost 5 bases and J 7 bases, leaving 26 bases between the germline ends. The whole variable domain, remainder taken from reference TRBV7-6 and TRBJ2-5, is GAGVSQSPRYKVTKRGQDVALRCDPISGHVSLYWYRQALGQGPEFLTYFNYEAQQDKSGLPNDRFSAERPEGSISTLTIQRTEQRDSAMYRCASSQAPPQLLPGTQYFGPGTRLLVL.

This clonotype was seen a handful of times. This rearrangement joins TRBV19 to TRBJ1-1; weak D call: TRBD1 (6 bases). CDR1 is LNHDA, CDR2 SQIVND, per germline (reference sequence). Trimming stripped 6 bases from V and 7 bases from J, with 21 bases between. The CDR3 has 15 residues. In nucleotides, the CDR3 is TGTGCCAGTAGCTCCCTGATGGGGGCCCAGAATGAAGCTTTCTTT. Protein: CASSSLMGAQNEAFF.

This clonotype was found a few times. This chain links TRBV12-3 or TRBV12-4 with TRBJ1-6; the D gene is possibly TRBD1 (5 bases). The CDR3 length is 16 residues. With 1 base removed from V and 6 bases from J, the gap between germline ends came to 13 bases. CDR3 in amino acids: CASSLGRGFSNSPLHF. Written as DNA, the CDR3 is TGTGCCAGCAGTTTAGGGAGGGGATTTAGTAATTCACCCCTCCACTTT.

The V gene is TRBV4-1, the J gene TRBJ1-2, with 9 bases aligning to TRBD1. CDR1 is MGHRA, CDR2 YSYEKL, per germline. The J segment lost 8 bases and the V segment lost 3 bases, leaving 4 bases of the junction unmatched. The CDR3 has 13 residues. The chain's CDR3 is CASSQPDRGGYTF. The DNA of the CDR3 is TGCGCCAGCAGCCAGCCGGACAGGGGCGGCTACACCTTC.

This clonotype occurred a few times. The chain combines TRBV24-1 with TRBJ2-2, with D perhaps matching TRBD2 (6 bases). The V end lost 7 bases, the J end lost 5 bases, and 16 bases lay between the germline ends. Germline V CDR1 and CDR2: KGHDR, SFDVKD. CDR3 length: 15 amino acids. In DNA form, the CDR3 reads TGTGCCACCAGGGCCGGCGGGGCGAGGACCGGGGAGCTGTTTTTT. This translates into CATRAGGARTGELFF.

This clonotype was detected ten times or more. The chain carries TRBV6-5 and TRBJ2-5; D is unresolved. The CDR3 covers 14 residues. The V end was cut by 0 bases, the J end by 7 bases, with 12 bases between. The V gene's germline CDR1 is MNHEY and CDR2 SVGAGI. The CDR3 coding sequence is TGTGCCAGCAGTTACTCGTCTGGGGTAGGGACCCAGTACTTC. This encodes CASSYSSGVGTQYF.